Presented here are 10 T cell receptor beta chains from one specimen sequenced in a study of T cell clonality in common variable immunodeficiency. Study-wide points: Reportedly, TCR beta sequences from common variable immunodeficiency showed fewer deletions and N-nucleotide insertions.

The data were produced by immunoSEQ multiplex PCR, yet TCRdb's version contains in-frame clones alone and is incomplete. The sample holds 23,000 or so clones, and no clone turns up only once. The antigens of these receptors remain unknown. Sequenced material: peripheral blood mononuclear cells. The receptor set was obtained from a human donor with common variable immunodeficiency.

This clone was counted ten times or more. Read data end 3 residues before the CDR3 end; the end is taken from the germline J gene. This sequence joins TRBV4-1 and TRBJ2-7, with D perhaps TRBD2 (6 bases). The length of the CDR3 is 13 residues. V was pared by 0 bases and J by 6 bases, with 9 bases between. CDR1 and CDR2 (germline): MGHRA, YSYEKL. CDR3 DNA (partial): TGCGCCAGCAGCCAAGACCAGGGAGGCGAG. Protein product: CASSQDQGGE. In full, the CDR3 reads CASSQDQGGEQYF.

Of note for this clone: The CDR3 end is not reached by the read, which stops 3 residues before it; the germline J gene fills it in. The genes are TRBV19 and TRBJ2-5, with TRBD1 matching over 10 bases. Unmatched junction bases numbered 7, after V lost 4 bases and J lost 5 bases. CDR3 length: 15 amino acids. Germline CDR1 and CDR2: LNHDA and SQIVND (reference sequence). CDR3 region: CASSTGTGVPETQYF. The DNA read from the CDR3 is TGTGCCAGTAGTACCGGGACAGGGGTTCCGGAGACC.

On this clone: The sequence runs out 3 residues before the end of the CDR3; the remainder is reconstructed from the germline J gene. This chain links TRBV23-1 with TRBJ1-4; 7 nucleotides agree with TRBD1. TRBV23-1 qualifies as an ORF whose function is uncertain. V trimming: 7 bases; J trimming: 6 bases; junction bases outside the gene matches: 8. The CDR3 length is 14 residues. CDR3 DNA, as far as it was read: TGCGCCAGCAAACCGACAGGGTGGCATGAAAAA. It yields the protein CASKPTGWHEK. The full CDR3 is CASKPTGWHEKLFF.

This clone turned up a few times. With the read ending 3 residues before the CDR3 end, the germline J gene is used to fill in that end. The chain joins TRBV30 to TRBJ2-3; 10 positions match TRBD2. From germline, CDR1 is GTSNPN and CDR2 SVGIG (reference sequence). The CDR3 spans 14 residues. The V gene end was trimmed by 8 bases and the J gene end by 6 bases; junction bases not matched to a gene: 11. The sequenced CDR3 bases are TGTGCCGGTTCCAGCGGGGGGGCGGGGGATACG. This encodes CAGSSGGAGDT. The full-length CDR3 reads as CAGSSGGAGDTQYF.

A remark on this clone: The DNA ends 3 residues before the CDR3 does, and the rest of the CDR3 is filled in from the germline J gene. This rearrangement joins TRBV7-3 to TRBJ2-1; tentative D call: TRBD2 (7 bases). With 4 bases removed from V and 8 bases from J, the gap between germline ends came to 21 bases. This CDR3 spans 16 amino acids. The germline V gene has CDR1 SGHTA and CDR2 FQGTGA. The CDR3 bases that were read are TGTGCCAGCAGCTGGGGGATCGGCGGGGGCGGGGATGAG. It translates to CASSWGIGGGGDE. The full CDR3 protein reads CASSWGIGGGGDEQFF.

Note on this clone: The CDR3 extends 3 residues past the end of the read, so its final part is completed from the germline J gene. The chain employs TRBV19 and TRBJ1-1; D ambiguous. The CDR3 is 14 residues long. Trimming took 8 bases from V and 3 from J, leaving 16 bases between them. Germline V CDR1 and CDR2: LNHDA, SQIVND (reference sequence). The CDR3 region is CASRGTSTYTEAFF. CDR3 DNA (partial): TGTGCCAGTCGGGGAACAAGTACTTACACTGAA.

This clone was recorded at least ten times. The read ends 3 residues before the CDR3 terminus; that terminus is restored from the germline J gene. The chain links TRBV20-1 to TRBJ1-2; no clear D. V shed 6 bases and J shed 6 bases, with 11 bases lying between them. Germline CDR1 reads DFQATT; CDR2 reads SNEGSKA (reference sequence). The CDR3 is made up of 11 amino acids. CDR3 DNA (partial): TGCAGTGCCGTACGTCAGAATGGC. Amino acid sequence: CSAVRQNG. The complete CDR3 sequence is CSAVRQNGYTF.

There are many counts of this clone. The read gets to within 3 residues of the CDR3 end, and the germline J gene fills in the rest. The chain is built from TRBV2 and TRBJ2-3; D might be TRBD1 (6 bases). Germline V gene sequence: CDR1 SNHLY, CDR2 FYNNEI. The CDR3 has 14 amino acids. V was clipped by 6 bases and J by 4 bases, with 14 bases between them. CDR3 DNA, as far as it was read: TGTGCCAGCAGCACCACAGGGTTTCCAGATACG. This sequence encodes CASSTTGFPDT. The whole CDR3 protein reads CASSTTGFPDTQYF.

Concerning this clone: One end of the junction fails to match germline, which may point to a read error. Coverage ceases 3 residues before the CDR3 finishes, and the germline J gene fills in the end. The chain joins TRBV19 to TRBJ1-1; 7 nucleotides line up with TRBD1. Germline assignment: CDR1 LNHDA and CDR2 SQIVND (reference sequence). The CDR3 runs 15 residues. CDR3 bases read: TGTGTCAGTAGTCCAATCAGGGGGACGGACACTGAA. The encoded protein is CVSSPIRGTDTE. The complete CDR3 sequence is CVSSPIRGTDTEAFF.

Details on this clone: Sequencing ends 3 residues short of the CDR3 end; the germline J gene provides the rest. The chain links TRBV20-1 to TRBJ2-7; 10 bases are a match to TRBD2. J was trimmed by 0 bases and V by 0 bases; bases with no gene match: 11. Germline V gene data show CDR1 as DFQATT and CDR2 as SNEGSKA (reference sequence). The CDR3 is 18 amino acids. CDR3 loop: CSAREAGTSAFFSYEQYF. Incomplete CDR3 DNA: TGCAGTGCTAGAGAGGCCGGGACTAGCGCTTTCTTCTCCTACGAG.